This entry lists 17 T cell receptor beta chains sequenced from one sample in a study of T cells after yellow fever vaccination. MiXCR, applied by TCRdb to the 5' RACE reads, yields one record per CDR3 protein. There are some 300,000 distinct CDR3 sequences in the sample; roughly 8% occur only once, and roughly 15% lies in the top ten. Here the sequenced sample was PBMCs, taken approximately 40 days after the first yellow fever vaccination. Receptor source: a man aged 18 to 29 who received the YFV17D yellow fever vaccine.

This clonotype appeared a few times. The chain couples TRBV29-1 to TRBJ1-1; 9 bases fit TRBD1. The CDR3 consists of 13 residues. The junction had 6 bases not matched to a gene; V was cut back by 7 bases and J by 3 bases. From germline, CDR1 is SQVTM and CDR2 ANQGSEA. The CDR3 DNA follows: TGCAGCGGGGGGACAGGGCAGGACACTGAAGCTTTCTTT. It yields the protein CSGGTGQDTEAFF.

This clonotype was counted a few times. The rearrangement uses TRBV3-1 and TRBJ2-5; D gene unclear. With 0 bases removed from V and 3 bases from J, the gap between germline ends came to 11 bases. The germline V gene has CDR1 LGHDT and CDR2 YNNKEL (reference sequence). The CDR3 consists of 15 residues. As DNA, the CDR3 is TGTGCCAGCAGCCAAGAGCAGGCCATAAAAGAGACCCAGTACTTC. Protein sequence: CASSQEQAIKETQYF.

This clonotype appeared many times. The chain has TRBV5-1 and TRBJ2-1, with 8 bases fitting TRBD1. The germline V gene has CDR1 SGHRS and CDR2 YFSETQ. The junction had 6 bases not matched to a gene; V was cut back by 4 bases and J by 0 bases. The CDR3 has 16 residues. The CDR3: CASSLPGQASYNEQFF. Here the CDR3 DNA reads TGCGCCAGCAGCCTCCCGGGACAGGCCTCCTACAATGAGCAGTTCTTC.

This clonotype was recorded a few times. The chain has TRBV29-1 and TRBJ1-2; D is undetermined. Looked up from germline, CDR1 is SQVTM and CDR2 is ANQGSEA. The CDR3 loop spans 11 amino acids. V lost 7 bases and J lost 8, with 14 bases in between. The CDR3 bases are TGCAGCGCGCCGGGCCCCTGGGGCTACACCTTC. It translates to CSAPGPWGYTF.

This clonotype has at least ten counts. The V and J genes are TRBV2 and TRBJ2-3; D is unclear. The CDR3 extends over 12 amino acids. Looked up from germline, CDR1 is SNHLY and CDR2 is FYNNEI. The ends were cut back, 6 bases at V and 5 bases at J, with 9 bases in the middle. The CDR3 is CASRETRDTQYF. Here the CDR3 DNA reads TGTGCCAGCAGGGAGACGAGAGATACGCAGTATTTT.

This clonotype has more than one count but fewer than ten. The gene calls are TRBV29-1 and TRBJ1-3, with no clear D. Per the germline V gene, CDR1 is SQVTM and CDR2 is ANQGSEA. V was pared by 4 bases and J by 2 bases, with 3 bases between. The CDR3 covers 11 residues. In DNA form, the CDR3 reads TGCAGCGTTGTAACTGGAAACACCATATATTTT. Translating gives CSVVTGNTIYF.

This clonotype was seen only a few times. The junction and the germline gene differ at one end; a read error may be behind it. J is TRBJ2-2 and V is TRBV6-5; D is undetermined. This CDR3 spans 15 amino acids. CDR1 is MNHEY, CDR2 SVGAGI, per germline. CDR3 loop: CACSYGIYETGELFF. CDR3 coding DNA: TGTGCCTGCAGTTATGGCATATATGAGACCGGGGAGCTGTTTTTT.

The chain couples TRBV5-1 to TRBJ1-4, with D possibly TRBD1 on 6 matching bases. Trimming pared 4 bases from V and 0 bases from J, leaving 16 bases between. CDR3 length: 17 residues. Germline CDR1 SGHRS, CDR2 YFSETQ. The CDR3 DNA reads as TGCGCCAGCAGCCGGGGGCCAGGGGAAGCAACTAATGAAAAACTGTTTTTT. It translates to CASSRGPGEATNEKLFF. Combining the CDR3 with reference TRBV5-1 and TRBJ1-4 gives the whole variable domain KAGVTQTPRYLIKTRGQQVTLSCSPISGHRSVSWYQQTPGQGLQFLFEYFSETQRNKGNFPGRFSGRQFSNSRSEMNVSTLELGDSALYLCASSRGPGEATNEKLFFGSGTQLSVL.

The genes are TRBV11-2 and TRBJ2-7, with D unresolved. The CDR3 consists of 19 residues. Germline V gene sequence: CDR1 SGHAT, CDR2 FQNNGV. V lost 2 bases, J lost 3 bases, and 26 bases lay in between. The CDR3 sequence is CASSLRPVTFRRLDYEQYF. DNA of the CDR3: TGTGCCAGCAGCTTACGACCGGTTACCTTCAGACGGTTAGACTACGAGCAGTACTTC.

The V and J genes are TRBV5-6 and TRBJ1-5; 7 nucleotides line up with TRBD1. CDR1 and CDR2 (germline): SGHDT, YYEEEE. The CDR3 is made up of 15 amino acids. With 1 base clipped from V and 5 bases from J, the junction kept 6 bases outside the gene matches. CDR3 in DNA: TGTGCCAGCAGCTTGTTGGGACAGATTGATCAGCCCCAGCATTTT. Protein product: CASSLLGQIDQPQHF.

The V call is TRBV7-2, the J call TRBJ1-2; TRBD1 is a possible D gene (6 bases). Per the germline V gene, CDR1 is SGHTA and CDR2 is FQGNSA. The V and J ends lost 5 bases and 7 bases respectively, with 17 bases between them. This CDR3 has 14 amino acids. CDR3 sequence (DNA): TGTGCCAGCAGCCTAACAATGGGGGGCAGTGGCTACACCTTC. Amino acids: CASSLTMGGSGYTF.

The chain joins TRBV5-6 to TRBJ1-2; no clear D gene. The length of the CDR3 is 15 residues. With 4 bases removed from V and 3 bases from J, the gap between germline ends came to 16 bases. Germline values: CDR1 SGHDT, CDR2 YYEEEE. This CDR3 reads CASSPPRLGDYGYTF. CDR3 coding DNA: TGTGCCAGCAGCCCACCCCGGCTTGGGGACTATGGCTACACCTTC.

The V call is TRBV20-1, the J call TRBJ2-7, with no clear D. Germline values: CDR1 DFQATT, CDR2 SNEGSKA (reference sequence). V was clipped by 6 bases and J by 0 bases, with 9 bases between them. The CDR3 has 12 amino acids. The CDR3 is CSAKTDSYEQYF. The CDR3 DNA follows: TGCAGTGCAAAAACGGACTCCTACGAGCAGTACTTC.

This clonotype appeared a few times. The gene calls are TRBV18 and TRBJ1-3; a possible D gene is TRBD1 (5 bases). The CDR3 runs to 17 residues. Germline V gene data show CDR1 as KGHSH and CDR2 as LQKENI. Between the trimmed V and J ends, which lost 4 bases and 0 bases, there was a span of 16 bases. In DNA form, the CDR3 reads TGTGCCAGCTCACTTCCCGGGCAGGGACTCTCTGGAAACACCATATATTTT. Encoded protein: CASSLPGQGLSGNTIYF.

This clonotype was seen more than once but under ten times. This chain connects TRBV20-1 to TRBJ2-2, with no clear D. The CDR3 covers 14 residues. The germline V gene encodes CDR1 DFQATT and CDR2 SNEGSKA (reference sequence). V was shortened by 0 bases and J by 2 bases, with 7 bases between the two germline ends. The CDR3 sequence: CSAREGRNTGELFF. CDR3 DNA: TGCAGTGCTAGAGAGGGAAGAAACACCGGGGAGCTGTTTTTT.

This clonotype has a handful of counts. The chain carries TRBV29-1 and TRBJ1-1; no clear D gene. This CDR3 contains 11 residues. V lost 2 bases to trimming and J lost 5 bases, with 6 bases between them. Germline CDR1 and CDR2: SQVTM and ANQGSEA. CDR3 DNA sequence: TGCAGCGTTGAATTGGGAACTGAAGCTTTCTTT. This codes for CSVELGTEAFF.

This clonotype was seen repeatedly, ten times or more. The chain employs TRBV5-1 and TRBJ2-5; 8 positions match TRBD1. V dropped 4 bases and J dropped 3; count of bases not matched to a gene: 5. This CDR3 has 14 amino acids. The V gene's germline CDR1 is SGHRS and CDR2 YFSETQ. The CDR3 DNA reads TGCGCCAGCAGCGGGGGACAGGTGGAAGAGACCCAGTACTTC. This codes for CASSGGQVEETQYF.